The entry below gives a single TCR beta chain sequence along with its context. The method was immunoSEQ multiplex PCR; TCRdb's version includes in-frame clones alone and lacks a portion of them. The sample records about 240,000 clones, around 87% being singletons. The record originates from a study of blood T cell repertoires in COVID-19. Sequenced input: peripheral blood. This sequence originates from a man aged 60 to 69 who had recovered from COVID-19.

In DNA, the CDR3 is TGTGCCAGCAGCTTGGGGCAGACTCCGTTCTTC. Translation: CASSLGQTPFF. The V gene is TRBV7-9, the J gene TRBJ2-1; a weak D match, TRBD1 (5 bases). This CDR3 contains 11 residues. Per the germline V gene, CDR1 is SEHNR and CDR2 is FQNEAQ (reference sequence). The V and J ends lost 3 bases and 15 bases respectively, with 12 bases between them.